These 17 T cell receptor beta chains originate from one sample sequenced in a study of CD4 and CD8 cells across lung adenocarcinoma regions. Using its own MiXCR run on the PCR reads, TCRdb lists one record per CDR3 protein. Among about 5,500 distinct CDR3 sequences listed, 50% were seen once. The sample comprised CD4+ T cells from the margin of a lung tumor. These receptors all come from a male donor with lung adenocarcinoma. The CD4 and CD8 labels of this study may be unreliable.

Here the CDR3 DNA reads TGTGCCAGCAGACTCGACCTCATCGAGCAGTACTTC. Translation gives CASRLDLIEQYF. The chain employs TRBV6-5 and TRBJ2-1, with D uncertain. Judging by the DNA end, TRBJ2-7 fits better; the J call may be wrong. Germline CDR1 and CDR2: MNHEY and SVGAGI. The CDR3 totals 12 residues.

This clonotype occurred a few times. The CDR3: CASSYSSPRGYEQYF. The CDR3 DNA sequence: TGTGCCAGCAGTTACTCATCACCCCGGGGCTACGAGCAGTACTTC. The chain employs TRBV6-5 and TRBJ2-1, with D maybe TRBD2 (5 bases). Matching the DNA end better, TRBJ2-7 makes the J call doubtful. From germline, CDR1 is MNHEY and CDR2 SVGAGI. The CDR3 runs 15 residues.

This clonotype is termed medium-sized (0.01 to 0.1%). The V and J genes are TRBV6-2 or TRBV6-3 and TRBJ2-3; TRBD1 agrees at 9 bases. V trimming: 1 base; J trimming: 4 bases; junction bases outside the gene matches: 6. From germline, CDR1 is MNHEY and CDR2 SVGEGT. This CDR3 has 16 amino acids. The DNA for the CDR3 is TGTGCCAGCAGTTACTACGGGACAGGGTTCCCAGATACGCAGTATTTT. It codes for CASSYYGTGFPDTQYF.

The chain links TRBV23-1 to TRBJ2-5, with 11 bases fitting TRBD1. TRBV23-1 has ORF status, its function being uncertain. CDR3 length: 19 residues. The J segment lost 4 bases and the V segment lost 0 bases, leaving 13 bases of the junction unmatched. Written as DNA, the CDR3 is TGCGCCAGCAGTCAATCTGTGGACAGGGGGCACTTTTATACAGAGACCCAGTACTTC. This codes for CASSQSVDRGHFYTETQYF.

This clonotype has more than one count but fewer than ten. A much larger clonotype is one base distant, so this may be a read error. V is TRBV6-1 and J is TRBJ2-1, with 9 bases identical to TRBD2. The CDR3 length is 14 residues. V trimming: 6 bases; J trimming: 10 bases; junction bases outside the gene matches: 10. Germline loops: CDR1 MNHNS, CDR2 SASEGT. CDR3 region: CASRGRGGTYEQFF. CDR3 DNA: TGTGCCAGCAGAGGGCGGGGGGGCACTTACGAGCAGTTCTTC.

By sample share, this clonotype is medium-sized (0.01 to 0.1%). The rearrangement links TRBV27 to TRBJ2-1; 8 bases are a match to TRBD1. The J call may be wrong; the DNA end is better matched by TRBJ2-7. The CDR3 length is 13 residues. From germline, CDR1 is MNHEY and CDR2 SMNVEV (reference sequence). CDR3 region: CASSAGTGYEQYF. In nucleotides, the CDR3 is TGTGCCAGCAGTGCCGGGACAGGTTACGAGCAGTACTTC.

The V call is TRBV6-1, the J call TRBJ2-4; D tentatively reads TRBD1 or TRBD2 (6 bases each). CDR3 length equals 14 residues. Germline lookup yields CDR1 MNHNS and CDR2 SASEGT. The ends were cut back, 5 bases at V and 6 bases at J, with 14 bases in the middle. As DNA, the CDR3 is TGTGCCAGCAGTCGGGCAGGAGGGGGAAACATTCAGTACTTC. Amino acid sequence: CASSRAGGGNIQYF.

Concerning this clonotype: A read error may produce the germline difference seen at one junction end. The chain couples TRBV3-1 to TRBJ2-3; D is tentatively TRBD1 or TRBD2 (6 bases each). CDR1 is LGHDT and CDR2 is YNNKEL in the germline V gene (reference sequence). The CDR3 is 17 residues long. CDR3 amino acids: CASSQGGGGRHKDTQYF. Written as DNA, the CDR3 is TGTGCCAGCAGCCAGGGGGGTGGGGGGCGTCACAAAGATACCCAGTATTTT.

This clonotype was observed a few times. CDR3 in amino acids: CASSFTSGGTYEQYF. The CDR3 nucleotides read TGTGCCAGCAGCTTTACTAGCGGGGGAACCTACGAGCAGTACTTC. The chain recombines TRBV7-2 with TRBJ2-1; 11 bases fit TRBD2. Matching the DNA end better, TRBJ2-7 makes the J call doubtful. Germline CDR1 reads SGHTA; CDR2 reads FQGNSA. CDR3 length: 15 residues.

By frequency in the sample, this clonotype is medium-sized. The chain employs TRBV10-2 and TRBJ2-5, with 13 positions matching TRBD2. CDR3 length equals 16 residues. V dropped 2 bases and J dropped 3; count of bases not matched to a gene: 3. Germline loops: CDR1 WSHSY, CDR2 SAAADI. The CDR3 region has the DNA TGCGCCAGCAGTGAGGGTACTAGCGGGAGGGAAGAGACCCAGTACTTC. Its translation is CASSEGTSGREETQYF.

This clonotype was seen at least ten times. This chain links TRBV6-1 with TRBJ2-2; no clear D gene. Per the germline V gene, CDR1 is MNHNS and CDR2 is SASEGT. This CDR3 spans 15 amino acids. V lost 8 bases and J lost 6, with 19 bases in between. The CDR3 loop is CASRVRFDGPGELFF. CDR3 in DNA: TGTGCCAGCCGAGTTCGATTCGACGGACCCGGGGAGCTGTTTTTT.

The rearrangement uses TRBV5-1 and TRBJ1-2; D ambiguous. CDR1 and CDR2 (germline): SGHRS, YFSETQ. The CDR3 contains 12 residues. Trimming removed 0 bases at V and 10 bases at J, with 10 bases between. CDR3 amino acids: CASSLDGKSYTF. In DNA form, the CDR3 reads TGCGCCAGCAGCTTGGACGGCAAGTCCTACACCTTC.

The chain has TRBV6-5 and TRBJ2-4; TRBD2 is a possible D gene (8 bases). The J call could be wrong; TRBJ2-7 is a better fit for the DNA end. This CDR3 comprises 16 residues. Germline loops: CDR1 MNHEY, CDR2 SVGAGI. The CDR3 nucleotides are TGTGCCAGCAGTTACTCGGTAGCGGGACAGTACTACGAGCAGTACTTC. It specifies CASSYSVAGQYYEQYF.

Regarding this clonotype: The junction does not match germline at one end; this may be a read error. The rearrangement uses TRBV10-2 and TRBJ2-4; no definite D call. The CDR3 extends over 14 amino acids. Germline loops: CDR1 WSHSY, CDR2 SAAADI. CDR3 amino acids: CAGKGRRAKNTQYF. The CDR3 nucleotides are TGCGCCGGCAAAGGGCGGAGAGCCAAAAACACGCAGTACTTT.

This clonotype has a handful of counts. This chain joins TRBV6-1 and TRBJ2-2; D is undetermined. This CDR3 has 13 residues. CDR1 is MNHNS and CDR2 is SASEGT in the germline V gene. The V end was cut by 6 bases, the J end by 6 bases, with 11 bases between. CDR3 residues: CASRLSYAGELFF. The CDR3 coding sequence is TGTGCCAGCAGACTGTCATACGCCGGGGAGCTGTTTTTT.

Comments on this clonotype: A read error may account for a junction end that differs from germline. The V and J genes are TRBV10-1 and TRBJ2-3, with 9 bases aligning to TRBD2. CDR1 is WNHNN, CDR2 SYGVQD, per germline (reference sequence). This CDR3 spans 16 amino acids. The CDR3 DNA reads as TGCGCCAGCAGCGGGCGGAGTAGCGGGAGCCCAGATACCCAGTATTTC. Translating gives CASSGRSSGSPDTQYF.

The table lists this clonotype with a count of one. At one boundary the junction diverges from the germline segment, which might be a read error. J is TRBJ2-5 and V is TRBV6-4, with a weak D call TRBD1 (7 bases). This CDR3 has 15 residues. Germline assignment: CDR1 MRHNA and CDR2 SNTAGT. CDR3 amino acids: CGRGVGGRDEETQYF. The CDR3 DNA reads TGTGGCAGGGGGGTCGGGGGCCGTGACGAAGAGACGCAGTACTTC.